These T cell receptor beta chains were read from a single sample in a study of T cells in localized non-small cell lung cancer. Method: immunoSEQ multiplex PCR; TCRdb's copy keeps in-frame clones and lacks some. The data show roughly 2,800 clones, 21% seen once. The specimen comprised normal lung tissue next to the tumor, sampled before any cancer treatment. Source of these receptors: a woman between 40 and 69 years old with stage I lung adenocarcinoma. CDR3s include the opening cysteine and the closing phenylalanine or tryptophan. The D gene is left open where the match is weak. Size is stated for part of the rows, as once, few or many counts, or as a class when the clone is expanded.

CASSTPSGSSYNEQFF,TGTGCCAGCAGCACCCCCAGCGGGAGCTCCTACAATGAGCAGTTCTTC,TRBD2,TRBV9,TRBJ2-1,few
CASSVLARGETQYF,TGTGCCAGCAGCGTCTTGGCAAGGGGGGAGACCCAGTACTTC,-,TRBV11-3,TRBJ2-5,-
CAWQLPGTGGETQYF,TGTGCCTGGCAACTTCCCGGGACAGGGGGTGAGACCCAGTACTTC,TRBD1,TRBV30,TRBJ2-5,-
CASRLELRDTEAFF,TGCGCCAGCAGGTTGGAGCTAAGGGACACTGAAGCTTTCTTT,-,TRBV5-1,TRBJ1-1,-
CASSSPSTGAEEQYF,TGTGCCAGCAGCTCCCCCTCGACAGGGGCTGAGGAGCAGTACTTC,TRBD1,TRBV11-3,TRBJ2-7,medium-sized
CASSLVIGGAVDTQYF,TGTGCCAGCAGCTTAGTCATCGGGGGGGCTGTAGATACGCAGTATTTT,TRBD2,TRBV11-3,TRBJ2-3,medium-sized
CASSQPGTGEILGYTF,TGCGCCAGCAGCCAACCCGGGACAGGGGAAATACTTGGCTACACCTTC,TRBD1,TRBV4-1,TRBJ1-2,few
CASSQRDRDAGKNIQYF,TGCGCCAGCAGCCAACGAGACAGGGATGCCGGCAAAAACATTCAGTACTTC,TRBD1,TRBV4-1,TRBJ2-4,medium-sized
CASTGWDSPLHF,TGTGCCAGTACCGGTTGGGATTCACCCCTCCACTTT,-,TRBV19,TRBJ1-6,few
CASSVGGPSALYGYTF,TGTGCCAGCAGCGTAGGTGGACCTTCAGCACTGTATGGCTACACCTTC,-,TRBV9,TRBJ1-2,few